Listed below are T cell receptor beta chains from one sample, sequenced in a study of preoperative IRX-2 immunotherapy in early breast cancer. Profiling relied on immunoSEQ multiplex PCR, and the TCRdb table lists in-frame clones only, not all of them. Found here are 6,000 or so clones, about 69% of them singletons; the top ten hold about 17%. Sample: tumor tissue, taken before IRX-2 immunotherapy. These receptors came from a human donor with breast cancer. Each CDR3 is given with its conserved first and last residue. D genes are given only for firm matches. Only part of the rows carry a size: once, few, many, or a class if the clone is expanded.

abundance	v_gene	j_gene	d_gene	CDR3aa	CDR3nt
-	TRBV28	TRBJ2-4	TRBD1	CASSLWGKKTGSKNIQYF	TGTGCCAGCAGTTTATGGGGGAAAAAGACAGGGTCCAAAAACATTCAGTACTTC
-	TRBV29-1	TRBJ1-1	-	CSVEDQEGMNTEAFF	TGCAGCGTTGAAGATCAGGAGGGAATGAACACTGAAGCTTTCTTT
-	TRBV1	TRBJ2-1	-	CASSHKRGGAYNEQFF	TGCGCCAGCAGCCACAAGCGGGGGGGTGCATACAATGAGCAGTTCTTC
-	TRBV7-7	TRBJ1-1	-	CASSLANMNTEAFF	TGTGCCAGCAGCTTGGCGAACATGAACACTGAAGCTTTCTTT
-	TRBV5-1	TRBJ1-1	-	CASSGGAGLHTEAFF	TGCGCCAGCAGCGGAGGAGCCGGCTTGCACACTGAAGCTTTCTTT
once	TRBV6-8	TRBJ1-1	-	CASSPGRHLNTEAFF	TGTGCCAGCAGCCCGGGACGCCATTTGAACACTGAAGCTTTCTTT
-	TRBV15	TRBJ2-3	-	CATSRDYTSGSRTDTQYF	TGTGCCACCAGCAGAGATTATACTTCGGGGAGTCGCACAGATACGCAGTATTTT
-	TRBV6-8	TRBJ1-2	-	CASSKQGNYGYTF	TGTGCCAGCAGCAAACAGGGAAACTATGGCTACACCTTC
-	TRBV11-3	TRBJ2-5	-	CASSPLGSGQETQYF	TGTGCCAGCAGCCCTCTGGGGAGCGGTCAAGAGACCCAGTACTTC
-	TRBV7-1	TRBJ1-4	-	CASSRLGNEKLFF	TGTGCCAGCAGCCGATTGGGTAATGAAAAACTGTTTTTT
-	TRBV18	TRBJ2-3	-	CASSPGRPFTDTQYF	TGTGCCAGCTCACCGGGGCGGCCATTCACAGATACGCAGTATTTT
-	TRBV18	TRBJ1-6	TRBD1	CASSPTGRNSPLHF	TGTGCCAGCTCACCGACAGGGAGGAATTCACCCCTCCACTTT
-	TRBV19	TRBJ2-7	-	CASSYRESSYEQYF	TGTGCCAGTAGCTACAGGGAGAGCTCCTACGAGCAGTACTTC
medium-sized	TRBV11-3	TRBJ2-5	-	CASSVGTRREETQYF	TGTGCCAGCAGCGTAGGGACACGGAGAGAAGAGACCCAGTACTTC
-	TRBV19	TRBJ1-1	-	CATLGGWLNTEAFF	TGTGCCACCCTTGGGGGGTGGTTGAACACTGAAGCTTTCTTT
once	TRBV29-1	TRBJ2-1	-	CSARGGYNEQFF	TGCAGCGCCCGAGGTGGTTACAATGAGCAGTTCTTC
once	TRBV5-1	TRBJ1-1	TRBD1	CASSFWTGGNTEAFF	TGCGCCAGCAGCTTTTGGACAGGGGGGAACACTGAAGCTTTCTTT
-	TRBV6-7	TRBJ2-7	TRBD2	CASSTTNSGGPTYEQYF	TGTGCCAGCAGTACGACCAATAGCGGGGGCCCGACCTACGAGCAGTACTTC
-	TRBV7-6	TRBJ2-7	TRBD1	CASSYGTRGHWGEQYF	TGTGCCAGCAGCTATGGGACCAGGGGGCACTGGGGCGAGCAGTACTTC
once	TRBV6-8	TRBJ2-1	TRBD1	CASSPPPWDRVSNEQFF	TGTGCCAGCAGTCCTCCCCCCTGGGACAGGGTAAGCAATGAGCAGTTCTTC
-	TRBV18	TRBJ2-5	-	CASSPKGGETQYF	TGTGCCAGCTCACCCAAGGGCGGGGAGACCCAGTACTTC
-	TRBV6-8	TRBJ1-1	-	CAISSAANTEAFF	TGTGCCATCAGCTCCGCAGCTAACACTGAAGCTTTCTTT